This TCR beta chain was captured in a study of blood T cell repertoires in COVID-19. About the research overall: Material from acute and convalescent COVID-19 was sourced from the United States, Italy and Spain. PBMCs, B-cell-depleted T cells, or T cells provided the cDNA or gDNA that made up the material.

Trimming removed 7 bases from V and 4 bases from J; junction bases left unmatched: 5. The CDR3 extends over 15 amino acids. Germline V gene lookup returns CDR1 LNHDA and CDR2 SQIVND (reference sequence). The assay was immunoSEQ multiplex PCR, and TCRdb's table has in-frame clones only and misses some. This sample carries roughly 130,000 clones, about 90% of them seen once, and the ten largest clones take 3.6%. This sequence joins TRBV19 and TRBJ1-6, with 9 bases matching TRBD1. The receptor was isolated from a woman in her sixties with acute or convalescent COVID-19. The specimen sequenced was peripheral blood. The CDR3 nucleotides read TGTGCCAGTACCGCCGGGACAGGGTATAATTCACCCCTCCACTTT. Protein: CASTAGTGYNSPLHF.